The clone carrying this TCR beta chain has more than one count but fewer than ten. Its antigen remains unidentified. The CDR3 has 13 residues. CDR1 is MNHNS, CDR2 SASEGT, per germline. Between the trimmed V and J ends, which lost 10 bases and 2 bases, there was a span of 12 bases. Amplified regions were TCR beta CDR3 sequences from RNA transcripts. TCR CDR3 regions were first amplified by RT-PCR with HTBI primers. Each CDR3 protein gets one entry after TCRdb re-called the multiplex PCR reads with MiXCR. The sample records approximately 600,000 distinct CDR3 sequences, roughly 20% being singletons. These data come from a study of T cells in Graves' hyperthyroidism and ophthalmopathy. Findings of the study overall: Most thyroid clonotypes expanded above 0.001 were also detected in blood. Ophthalmopathy and stable hyperthyroidism were told apart by a 13 V-J model.

Clinical Activity Scores of at least 3, NOSPECS grades of at least 4 and durations under 3 months characterized ophthalmopathy patients. The diagnoses drew upon clinical symptoms, serum thyroxine and TRAb, thyroid ultrasound and orbital computed tomography. The chain has TRBV6-1 and TRBJ1-5; maybe TRBD1 (5 bases). The receptor was derived from a man between 25 and 39 years old with Graves' ophthalmopathy. Sequencing used blood. CDR3 DNA sequence: TGTGCCACCCATGGGGCGGGCAATCAGCCCCAGCATTTT. It yields the protein CATHGAGNQPQHF.